The subject of this entry is one TCR beta chain. Its binding antigen is unknown. No much larger clonotype is one base removed from it; base qualities were not supplied. TCRbeta CDR3 regions were amplified from genomic DNA by means of the immunoSEQ Assay, a bias-controlled multiplex PCR. As for how the authors treated the data: The number of nucleated cells in each sample was estimated by amplification of reference gene primers within the assay. To quantify the absolute abundance of each unique TCRbeta CDR3 rearrangement, sequence reads were collapsed and filtered. For each sample, productive Simpson clonality was calculated as the square root of Simpson's diversity index over productive rearrangements. The table was pulled from immuneACCESS by TCRdb, which kept in-frame rearrangements only. Such tables lose some clones; where checked, under half of the loss comes from unresolved V genes, and the rest has no known cause. Clone size and V and J calls were adopted from that table, with D and trimming inferred from the DNA. For this sample the table gives about 300,000 clones, of which about 85% were detected only once. The ten most abundant clones make up 2% to 3% of the sample.

This record comes from a study of blood T cell repertoires in COVID-19 (dated by TCRdb to 2019 to 2021). Describing the broader study: Samples from collaborators originated in the United States, Italy and Spain and spanned both the acute and convalescent phases of COVID-19. The prospective study material was composed of cDNA or gDNA derived from T cells, B-cell-depleted T cells, or PBMCs. Deeply sampled blood TCRbeta repertoires from subjects exposed to, actively infected with, or recovered from COVID-19 were included in the dataset. The repertoires were made available in a free public database intended to serve as a resource for research on the immune response to SARS-CoV-2. Samples were obtained from the ongoing ImmuneRACE study (first 160 participants) and from roughly 1,300 subjects provided by 6 global collaborators. Nearly every sample came with metadata listing a de-identified subject ID, COVID-19 status, age in years and sex. HLA class I and class II types, where available, came from metadata supplied by the sample provider rather than from assay-based typing.

The investigation overall reported the following: How much clinical and demographic metadata was included differed by source and by participant, and the metadata was provided uncurated.

The collaborating institutions used their own protocols to collect whole blood in K2EDTA tubes. Collaborator samples were shipped for TCRbeta analysis as frozen whole blood, isolated PBMCs, or DNA extracted from either sample type. Compared with germline, V lacks 2 bases and J lacks 0 bases; bases without a gene match: 10. The CDR3 has 19 amino acids, counting the end cysteine and phenylalanine. Only the CDR3 DNA stays, 57 bases, in frame from base 1. The germline V gene yields MGHRA for CDR1 and YSYEKL for CDR2. The chain uses TRBV4-1 and TRBJ2-4, with 10 bases aligning to TRBD1. The sample was peripheral blood. This TCR derives from a man aged 18 to 29 with active or convalescent COVID-19. The nucleotide sequence is TGCGCCAGCAGCCAATTTCGACAGGGGGCGTTGGGAGCCAAAAACATTCAGTACTTC. It is translated as CASSQFRQGALGAKNIQYF.